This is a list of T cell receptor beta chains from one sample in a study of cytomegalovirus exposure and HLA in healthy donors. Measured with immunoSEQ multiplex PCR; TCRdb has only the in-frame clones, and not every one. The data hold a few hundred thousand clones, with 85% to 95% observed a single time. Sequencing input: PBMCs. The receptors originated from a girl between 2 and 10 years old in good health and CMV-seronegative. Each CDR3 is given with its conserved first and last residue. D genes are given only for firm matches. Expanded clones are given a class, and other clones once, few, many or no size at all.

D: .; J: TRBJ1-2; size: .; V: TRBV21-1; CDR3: CASSKKKGHYGYTF; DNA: TGTGCCAGCAGCAAAAAAAAGGGGCACTATGGCTACACCTTC
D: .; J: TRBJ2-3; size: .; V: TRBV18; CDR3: CASSPVGGFTDTQYF; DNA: TGTGCCAGCTCACCGGTTGGCGGCTTCACAGATACGCAGTATTTT
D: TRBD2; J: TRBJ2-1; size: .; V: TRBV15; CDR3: CATGREANEQFF; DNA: TGTGCCACCGGACGGGAGGCTAATGAGCAGTTCTTC
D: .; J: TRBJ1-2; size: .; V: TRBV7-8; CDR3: CASSYDNNYGYTF; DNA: TGTGCCAGCAGCTATGACAATAACTATGGCTACACCTTC
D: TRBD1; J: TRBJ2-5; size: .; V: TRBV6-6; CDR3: CASSYPSDRGETQYF; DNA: TGTGCCAGCAGTTACCCAAGTGACAGGGGGGAGACCCAGTACTTC
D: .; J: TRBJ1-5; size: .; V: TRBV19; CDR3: CASNKRGVLSNQPQHF; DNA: TGTGCCAGTAACAAGCGGGGGGTCCTAAGCAATCAGCCCCAGCATTTT
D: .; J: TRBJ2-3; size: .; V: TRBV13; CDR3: CASSSQAAGAGTDTQYF; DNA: TGTGCCAGCAGCTCCCAGGCGGCGGGGGCCGGCACAGATACGCAGTATTTT
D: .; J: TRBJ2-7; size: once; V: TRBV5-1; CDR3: CASSKDSIYEQYF; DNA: TGCGCCAGCAGCAAGGACAGCATCTACGAGCAGTACTTC
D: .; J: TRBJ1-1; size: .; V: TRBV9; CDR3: CASSVEPVAEAFF; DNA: TGTGCCAGCAGCGTAGAACCGGTTGCTGAAGCTTTCTTT
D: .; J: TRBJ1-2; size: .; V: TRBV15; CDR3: CATSTGQDFYGYTF; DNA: TGTGCCACCAGCACAGGACAAGACTTCTATGGCTACACCTTC
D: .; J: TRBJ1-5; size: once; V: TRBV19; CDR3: CASSIEDIFRQPQHF; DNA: TGTGCCAGTAGTATTGAGGACATATTCCGTCAGCCCCAGCATTTT
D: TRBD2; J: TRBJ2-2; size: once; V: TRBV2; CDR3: CASHRREGPGELFF; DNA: TGTGCCAGCCACCGGAGGGAGGGCCCCGGGGAGCTGTTTTTT
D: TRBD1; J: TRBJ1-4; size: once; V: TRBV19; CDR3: CASSELWTGANEKLFF; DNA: TGTGCCAGTAGTGAGTTATGGACAGGAGCTAATGAAAAACTGTTTTTT
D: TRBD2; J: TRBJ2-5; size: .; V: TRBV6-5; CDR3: CASRRTSGGEETQYF; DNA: TGTGCCAGCAGAAGGACTAGCGGGGGCGAGGAGACCCAGTACTTC
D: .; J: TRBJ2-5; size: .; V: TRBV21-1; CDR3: CASSKLMTSGRRETQYF; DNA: TGTGCCAGCAGCAAATTGATGACTAGCGGGAGAAGGGAGACCCAGTACTTC
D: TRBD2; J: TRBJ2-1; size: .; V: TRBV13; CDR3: CASSPAGRTDNEQFF; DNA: TGTGCCAGCAGCCCAGCGGGACGGACTGACAATGAGCAGTTCTTC
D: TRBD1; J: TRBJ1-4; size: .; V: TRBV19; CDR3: CASGRQGTGKLFF; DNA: TGTGCCAGTGGCCGACAGGGGACAGGAAAACTGTTTTTT
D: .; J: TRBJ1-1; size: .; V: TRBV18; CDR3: CASSLKAQGRETEAFF; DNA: TGTGCCAGCTCACTAAAAGCGCAGGGTAGGGAAACTGAAGCTTTCTTT
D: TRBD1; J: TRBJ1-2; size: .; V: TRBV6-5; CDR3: CASSSGGADYGYTF; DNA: TGTGCCAGCAGCTCAGGGGGCGCGGACTATGGCTACACCTTC
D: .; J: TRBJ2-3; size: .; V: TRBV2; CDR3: CASSESGTSTDTQYF; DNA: TGTGCCAGCAGTGAATCCGGGACTAGCACAGATACGCAGTATTTT
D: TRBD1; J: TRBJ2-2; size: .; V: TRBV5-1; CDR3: CASSSRNPGQGNTGELFF; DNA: TGCGCCAGCAGCTCCAGGAACCCGGGACAGGGGAACACCGGGGAGCTGTTTTTT
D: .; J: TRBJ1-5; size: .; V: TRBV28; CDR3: CASKSGGRNQPQHF; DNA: TGTGCCAGCAAATCGGGCGGGCGCAATCAGCCCCAGCATTTT
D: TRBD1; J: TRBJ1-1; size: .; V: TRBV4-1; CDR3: CASSPGQGVTNTEAFF; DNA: TGCGCCAGCAGCCCCGGACAGGGGGTAACGAACACTGAAGCTTTCTTT
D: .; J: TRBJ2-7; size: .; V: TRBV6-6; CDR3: CASRGAGQSDEQYF; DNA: TGTGCCAGCAGGGGGGCGGGCCAGAGCGACGAGCAGTACTTC
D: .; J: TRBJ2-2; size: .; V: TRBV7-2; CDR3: CASSLFGLMNTGELFF; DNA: TGTGCCAGCAGCTTATTTGGACTGATGAACACCGGGGAGCTGTTTTTT
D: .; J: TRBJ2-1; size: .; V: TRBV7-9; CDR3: CASRGTDNEQFF; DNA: TGTGCCAGCAGGGGGACTGACAATGAGCAGTTCTTC
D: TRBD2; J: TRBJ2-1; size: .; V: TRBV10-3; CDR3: CAISGVAGDNEQFF; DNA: TGTGCCATCAGTGGGGTAGCGGGGGACAATGAGCAGTTCTTC
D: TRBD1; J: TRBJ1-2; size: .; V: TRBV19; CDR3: CASSIGTGYGYTF; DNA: TGTGCCAGTAGTATCGGGACAGGCTATGGCTACACCTTC
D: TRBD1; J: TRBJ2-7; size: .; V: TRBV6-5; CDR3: CASSFLTGGPGEQYF; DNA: TGTGCCAGCAGTTTCCTGACAGGGGGCCCGGGGGAGCAGTACTTC
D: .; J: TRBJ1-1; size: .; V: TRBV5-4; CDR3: CASSLEPLDLEGAFF; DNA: TGTGCCAGCAGCTTAGAGCCCCTAGACTTAGAGGGAGCTTTCTTT
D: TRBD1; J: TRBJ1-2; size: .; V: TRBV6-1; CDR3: CASRGTAVYGGYTF; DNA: TGTGCCAGCAGGGGGACAGCGGTTTATGGTGGCTACACCTTC
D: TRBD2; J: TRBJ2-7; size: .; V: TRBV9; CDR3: CASSERRVGGSHEQYF; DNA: TGTGCCAGCAGCGAGAGGAGGGTGGGCGGGAGCCACGAGCAGTACTTC
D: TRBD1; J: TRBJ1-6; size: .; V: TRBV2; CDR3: CASSTDRVLSSPLHF; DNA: TGTGCCAGCAGTACCGACAGGGTATTGTCTTCACCCCTCCACTTT
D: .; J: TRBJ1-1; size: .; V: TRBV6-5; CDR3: CATGGTNTEAFF; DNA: TGTGCGACGGGGGGAACGAACACTGAAGCTTTCTTT
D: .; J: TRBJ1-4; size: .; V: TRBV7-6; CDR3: CASSLGEGEKLFF; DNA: TGTGCCAGCAGCTTAGGGGAGGGGGAAAAACTGTTTTTT
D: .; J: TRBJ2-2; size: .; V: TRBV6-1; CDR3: CASSEALRTGELFF; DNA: TGTGCCAGCAGTGAAGCGCTTAGAACCGGGGAGCTGTTTTTT
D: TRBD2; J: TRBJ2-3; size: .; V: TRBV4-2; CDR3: CASSQDWLAGGPRTDTQYF; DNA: TGTGCCAGCAGCCAAGATTGGCTAGCGGGAGGGCCAAGGACAGATACGCAGTATTTT